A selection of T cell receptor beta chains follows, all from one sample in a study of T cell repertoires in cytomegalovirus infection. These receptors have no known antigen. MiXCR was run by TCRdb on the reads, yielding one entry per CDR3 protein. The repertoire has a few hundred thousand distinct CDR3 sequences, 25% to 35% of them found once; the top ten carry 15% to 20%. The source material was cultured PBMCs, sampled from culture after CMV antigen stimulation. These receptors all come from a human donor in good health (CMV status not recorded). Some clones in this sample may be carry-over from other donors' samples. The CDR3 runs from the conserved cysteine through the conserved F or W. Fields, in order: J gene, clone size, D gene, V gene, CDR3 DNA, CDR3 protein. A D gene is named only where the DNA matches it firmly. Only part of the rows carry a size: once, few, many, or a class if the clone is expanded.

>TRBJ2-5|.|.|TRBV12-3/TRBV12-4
TGTGCCAGCACCAACAGACGGCAGACCCAGTACTTC
CASTNRRQTQYF
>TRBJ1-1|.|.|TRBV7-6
TGTGCCAGCAGCTTATCCCTCGCGGCTGAAGCTTTCTTT
CASSLSLAAEAFF
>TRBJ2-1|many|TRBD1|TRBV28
TGTGCCAGCAGTAAAAGACAGGGGTGGCTCAATGAGCAGTTCTTC
CASSKRQGWLNEQFF
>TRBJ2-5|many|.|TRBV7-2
TGTGCCAGCAGCTTATGGGGAGTTCAAGAGACCCAGTACTTC
CASSLWGVQETQYF
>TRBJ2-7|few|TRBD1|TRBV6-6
TGTGCCAGCAGTCCCCTCATGACAGGGTCTGGGGAGCAGTACTTC
CASSPLMTGSGEQYF
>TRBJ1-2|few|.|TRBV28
TGTGCCAGCAGTTTACCAAACACAGGGCTTGGCTACACCTTC
CASSLPNTGLGYTF
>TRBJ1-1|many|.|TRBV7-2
TGTGCCAGCAGCTCTAGTTGGGGGTCGAGCACTGAAGCTTTCTTT
CASSSSWGSSTEAFF
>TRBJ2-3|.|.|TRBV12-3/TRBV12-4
TGTGCCAGCATCAATCGCCTTCAGCGGGCCTCCACAGATACGCAGTATTTT
CASINRLQRASTDTQYF
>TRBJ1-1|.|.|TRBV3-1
TGTGCCAGCCGAACGGGGGGAGCCGAAGCTTTCTTT
CASRTGGAEAFF
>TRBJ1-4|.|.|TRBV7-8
TGTGCCAGCAGCTTCACGGGGCCGGGCAGTGAAAAACTGTTTTTT
CASSFTGPGSEKLFF
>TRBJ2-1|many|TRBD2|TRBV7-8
TGTGCCAGCAGCTTACGGACTAGCGGAGACTACAATGAGCAGTTCTTC
CASSLRTSGDYNEQFF
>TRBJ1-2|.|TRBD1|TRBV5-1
TGCGCCAGCAGCCCAGGGACAGGAGTTAACTATGGCTACACCTTC
CASSPGTGVNYGYTF
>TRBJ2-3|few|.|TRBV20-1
TGCAGTGCTAGAGATTTAGAGGAAACAGGGTATCGCGCAGATACGCAGTATTTT
CSARDLEETGYRADTQYF
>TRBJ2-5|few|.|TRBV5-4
TGTGCCAGCAGCCCTGGGGGATTAGGGCTCCAAGAGACCCAGTACTTC
CASSPGGLGLQETQYF
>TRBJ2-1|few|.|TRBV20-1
TGCAGTGCTAGAGATTGGTCGCGTGGAGGGGGCGACTTATACAATGAGCAGTTCTTC
CSARDWSRGGGDLYNEQFF
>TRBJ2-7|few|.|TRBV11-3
TGTGCCAGCAGCAAAACCGAGAGGGCGGAGGCCCCTCTGGAGCAGTACTTC
CASSKTERAEAPLEQYF
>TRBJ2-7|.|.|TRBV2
TGTGCCAGCAGTATCGGCAACGAGCAGTACTTC
CASSIGNEQYF
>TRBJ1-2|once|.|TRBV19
TGTGCCAGTAGTATCGACCCAGGATATGGCTACACCTTC
CASSIDPGYGYTF
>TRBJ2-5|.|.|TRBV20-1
TGCAGTGCCCGCGGGGTAGGCGCGGGCTCGGAGACCCAGTACTTC
CSARGVGAGSETQYF
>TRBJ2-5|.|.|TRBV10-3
TGTGCCATCAGTGAGTCTACCTCGCGGGAGACCCAGTACTTC
CAISESTSRETQYF
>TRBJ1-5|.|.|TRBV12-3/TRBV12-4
TGTGCCAGCAGCCTAGCCCCCTCAGGGAATCAGCCCCAGCATTTT
CASSLAPSGNQPQHF
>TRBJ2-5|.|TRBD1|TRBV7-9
TGTGCCAGCAGCGTCTCGCCAGGGGGCGCAGAGACCCAGTACTTC
CASSVSPGGAETQYF
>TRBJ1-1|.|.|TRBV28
TGTGCCAGCAGATCCCTCCATACGTCGCGCACTGAAGCTTTCTTT
CASRSLHTSRTEAFF
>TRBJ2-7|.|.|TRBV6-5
TGTGCCAGCAGCTCCGGCGGGGGCACCTACGAGCAGTACTTC
CASSSGGGTYEQYF
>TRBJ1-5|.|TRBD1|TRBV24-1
TGTGCCACCAGTGACCCCGGGACAGGGGAAAGTCAGCCCCAGCATTTT
CATSDPGTGESQPQHF
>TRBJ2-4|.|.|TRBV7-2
TGTGCCAGCAGCGCCGACCTGATTCAGTACTTC
CASSADLIQYF
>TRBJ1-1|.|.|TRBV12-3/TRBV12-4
TGTGCCAGCAGTTTCGATACGGGAATGAACACTGAAGCTTTCTTT
CASSFDTGMNTEAFF